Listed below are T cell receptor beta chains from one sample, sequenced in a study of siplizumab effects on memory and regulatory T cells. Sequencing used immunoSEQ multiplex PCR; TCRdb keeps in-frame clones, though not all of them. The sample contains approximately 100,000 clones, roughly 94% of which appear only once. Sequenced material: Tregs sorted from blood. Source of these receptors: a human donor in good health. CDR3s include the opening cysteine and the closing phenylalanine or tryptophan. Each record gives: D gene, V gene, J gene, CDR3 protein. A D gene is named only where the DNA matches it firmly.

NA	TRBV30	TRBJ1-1	CAWSVGPLNTEAFF
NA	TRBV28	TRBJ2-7	CASSSRRSSGGARYEQYF
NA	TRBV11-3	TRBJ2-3	CASSRTGTDTQYF
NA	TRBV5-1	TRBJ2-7	CASSNYRDAFFSYEQYF
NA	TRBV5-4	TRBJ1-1	CASSLSGFENTEAFF
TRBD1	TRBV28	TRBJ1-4	CASSVYRGGSEKLFF
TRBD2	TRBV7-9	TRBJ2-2	CASNVRGLGAGELFF
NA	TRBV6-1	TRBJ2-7	CASSEWGRELYEQYF
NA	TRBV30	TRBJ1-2	CAWRGTWISGYTF
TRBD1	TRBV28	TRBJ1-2	CASSRQGSYGYTF
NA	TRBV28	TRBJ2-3	CASSRTSFADTQYF
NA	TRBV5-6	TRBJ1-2	CASSLSIYGYTF
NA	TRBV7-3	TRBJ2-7	CASSLGGGTEQYF
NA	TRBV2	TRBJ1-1	CASRGTGYTEAFF
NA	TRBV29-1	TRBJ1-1	CSVPGRLEAFF
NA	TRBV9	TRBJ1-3	CASSVAFTYSGNTIYF
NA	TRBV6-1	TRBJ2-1	CASSESWSSYNEQFF
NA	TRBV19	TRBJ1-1	CASTDKTGGRLVTFF
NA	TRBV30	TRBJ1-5	CAWSSWGGSNQPQHF
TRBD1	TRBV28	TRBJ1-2	CASSLWDRFYGYTF
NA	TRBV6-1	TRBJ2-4	CASSAGTRAGIQYF
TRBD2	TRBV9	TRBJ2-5	CASSAGLAGAAFQETQYF
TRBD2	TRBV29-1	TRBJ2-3	CSVELAGGGAWRTDTQYF
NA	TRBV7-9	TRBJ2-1	CASSLLRGGNEQFF
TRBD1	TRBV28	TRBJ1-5	CASRKTGGLQPQHF
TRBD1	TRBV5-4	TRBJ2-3	CASSDKTGGDTQYF
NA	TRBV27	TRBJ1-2	CASGSGRQYGYTF
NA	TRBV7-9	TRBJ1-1	CASSRNAPNTEAFF
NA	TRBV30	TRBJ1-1	CALRNLLNTEAFF
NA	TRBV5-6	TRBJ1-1	CASSLRGRNTEAFF
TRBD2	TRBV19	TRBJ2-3	CASKREGRTDTQYF
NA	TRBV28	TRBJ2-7	CASSSHGLASAYEQYF
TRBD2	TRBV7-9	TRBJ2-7	CASSPQGLVYEQYF
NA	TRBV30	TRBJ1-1	CAWSLDLPNTEAFF
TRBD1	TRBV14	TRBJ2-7	CASSPRDRVGGSQQYF
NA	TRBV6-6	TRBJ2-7	CASSYLGDEQYF
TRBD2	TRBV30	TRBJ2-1	CAWSVGGENEQFF
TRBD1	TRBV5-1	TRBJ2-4	CASSAGQGSVFAKNIQYF
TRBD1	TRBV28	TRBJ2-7	CASTPAGTGNYEQYF
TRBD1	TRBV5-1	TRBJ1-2	CASSLGDRVYGYTF
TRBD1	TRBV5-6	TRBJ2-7	CASSLRGTGRSYEQYF
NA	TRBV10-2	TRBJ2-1	CASSAGGLSYNEQFF
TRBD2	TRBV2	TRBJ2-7	CASRDRLAVYEQYF
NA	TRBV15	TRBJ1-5	CATSRDRGNQPQHF
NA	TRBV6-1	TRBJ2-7	CASSRQYEQYF
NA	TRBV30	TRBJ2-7	CAWSVLYEQYF
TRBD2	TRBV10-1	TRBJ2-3	CASSFGASGSTQYF
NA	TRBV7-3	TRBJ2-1	CASGTNGYNEQFF
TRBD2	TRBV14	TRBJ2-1	CASSSLAGIYNEQFF
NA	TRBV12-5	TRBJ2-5	CASGLVETLKETQYF